A single sample gave rise to the 20 T cell receptor beta chains below, sequenced in a study of blood T cell repertoires in COVID-19. The data were produced by immunoSEQ multiplex PCR, yet TCRdb's version contains in-frame clones alone and is incomplete. The table has 380,000 or so clones, 70% to 85% seen once. Sample: peripheral blood. These receptors all stem from a human donor with acute or convalescent COVID-19. The donor label of this sample is uncertain.

This clone was seen a single time. V is TRBV6-6 and J is TRBJ1-1, with D possibly being TRBD1 (5 bases). The V gene lost 7 bases and the J gene lost 2 bases, with 14 bases spanning the gap. Germline-derived CDR1 and CDR2 are MNHNY and SVGAGI (reference sequence). The CDR3 contains 14 residues. The CDR3 protein is CASTYGRGNTEAFF. The CDR3 bases are TGTGCCAGCACCTATGGGAGGGGAAACACTGAAGCTTTCTTT.

This chain connects TRBV6-4 to TRBJ1-6, with TRBD1 as a possible D gene (5 bases). In germline, CDR1 is MRHNA, CDR2 SNTAGT. Trimming removed 3 bases from V and 9 bases from J, with 12 bases in between. The CDR3 runs to 14 residues. CDR3: CASSEAAGVSPLHF. The CDR3, as DNA: TGTGCCAGCAGTGAAGCCGCGGGGGTTTCACCCCTCCACTTT.

This chain uses TRBV30 with TRBJ1-5; the D is unclear. Trimming left V 2 bases short and J 2 bases short, with 13 bases between. Germline assignment: CDR1 GTSNPN and CDR2 SVGIG (reference sequence). The CDR3 has 15 residues. CDR3 amino acids: CAWSHRKNGNQPQHF. For the CDR3, the DNA is TGTGCCTGGAGTCACAGAAAAAATGGCAATCAGCCCCAGCATTTT. The whole variable domain, remainder taken from reference TRBV30 and TRBJ1-5, is SQTIHQWPATLVQPVGSPLSLECTVEGTSNPNLYWYRQAAGRGLQLLFYSVGIGQISSEVPQNLSASRPQDRQFILSSKKLLLSDSGFYLCAWSHRKNGNQPQHFGDGTRLSIL.

This clone was recorded a few times. This rearrangement joins TRBV6-5 to TRBJ1-3, with D uncertain. Trimming removed 5 bases at V and 7 bases at J, with 12 bases between. This CDR3 is 13 amino acids long. Germline-derived CDR1 and CDR2 are MNHEY and SVGAGI. In DNA form, the CDR3 reads TGTGCCAGCAGTCCGAGAACGAGCAACACCATATATTTT. It yields the protein CASSPRTSNTIYF.

V is TRBV6-6 and J is TRBJ1-2; D uncertain. Between the trimmed V and J ends, which lost 5 bases and 6 bases, there was a span of 22 bases. This CDR3 contains 16 residues. Germline V gene sequence: CDR1 MNHNY, CDR2 SVGAGI (reference sequence). CDR3 DNA: TGTGCCAGCAGTGCCGGGATTACCCCGTTTCTCAATGGCTACACCTTC. Its translation is CASSAGITPFLNGYTF.

This rearrangement joins TRBV5-4 to TRBJ1-6; 7 nucleotides align to TRBD1. The CDR3 has 15 amino acids. CDR1 SGHNT and CDR2 YYREEE come from the germline V gene (reference sequence). J was trimmed by 6 bases and V by 3 bases; bases with no gene match: 6. The CDR3 loop is CASSSAGGLNSPLHF. The CDR3 region has the DNA TGTGCCAGCAGCTCCGCAGGGGGGCTTAATTCACCCCTCCACTTT.

The rearrangement links TRBV28 to TRBJ1-5; D perhaps matches TRBD1 (5 bases). The V gene's germline CDR1 is MDHEN and CDR2 SYDVKM. V gave up 6 bases and J gave up 1 base, with 16 bases separating them. The CDR3 loop spans 16 amino acids. CDR3 nucleotide sequence: TGTGCCAGCAGATATACGGGGGGGTCGAGCAATCAGCCCCAGCATTTT. Translation gives CASRYTGGSSNQPQHF.

The rearrangement links TRBV5-5 to TRBJ2-1, with 14 nucleotides matching TRBD2. The CDR3 is 16 residues long. The ends lost 5 bases at V and 5 bases at J; junction bases unmatched: 6. Germline V gives CDR1 SGHKS, CDR2 YYEKEE (reference sequence). CDR3 nucleotide sequence: TGTGCCAGCAGACTCGGACTAGCGGGAGGCAACAATGAGCAGTTCTTC. Its translation is CASRLGLAGGNNEQFF.

The chain carries TRBV10-3 and TRBJ2-1; TRBD2 matches at 12 bases. CDR3 length: 15 residues. CDR1 and CDR2 from the germline V gene are ENHRY and SYGVKD. With 6 bases clipped from V and 4 bases from J, the junction kept 4 bases outside the gene matches. Here the CDR3 reads CAISRTSGTYNEQFF. The CDR3 DNA reads TGTGCCATCAGCCGGACTAGCGGGACGTACAATGAGCAGTTCTTC.

In nucleotides, the CDR3 is TGTGCCAGCAGCTTAGTCAGGGGATCCTATAATTCACCCCTCCACTTT. Amino acid sequence: CASSLVRGSYNSPLHF. The chain couples TRBV11-2 to TRBJ1-6, with D possibly being TRBD1 (6 bases). Looked up from germline, CDR1 is SGHAT and CDR2 is FQNNGV. The CDR3 contains 16 residues. V lost 1 base, J lost 1 base, and 8 bases lay in between.

This chain uses TRBV19 with TRBJ2-4; D not certain. Germline values: CDR1 LNHDA, CDR2 SQIVND (reference sequence). V shed 3 bases and J shed 1 base, with 7 bases lying between them. This CDR3 comprises 14 residues. CDR3 sequence reads: CASSITVAKNIQYF. The CDR3 nucleotides are TGTGCCAGTAGTATCACGGTGGCCAAAAACATTCAGTACTTC.

The chain employs TRBV7-9 and TRBJ1-5, with D perhaps TRBD1 (6 bases). The CDR3 consists of 15 residues. V gave up 1 base and J gave up 4 bases, with 11 bases separating them. Germline values: CDR1 SEHNR, CDR2 FQNEAQ (reference sequence). The CDR3 DNA reads TGTGCCAGCAGCTTAGAAGGGGGGGGAAATCAGCCCCAGCATTTT. It specifies CASSLEGGGNQPQHF. Looking up the rest from reference TRBV7-9 and TRBJ1-5 gives the full variable domain: DTGVSQNPRHKITKRGQNVTFRCDPISEHNRLYWYRQTLGQGPEFLTYFQNEAQLEKSRLLSDRFSAERPKGSFSTLEIQRTEQGDSAMYLCASSLEGGGNQPQHFGDGTRLSIL.

The V call is TRBV12-3 or TRBV12-4, the J call TRBJ1-1, with a weak D call TRBD1 (5 bases). V shed 4 bases and J shed 11 bases, with 11 bases lying between them. The CDR3 loop spans 11 amino acids. In DNA form, the CDR3 reads TGTGCCAGCAGTTGGGGGGTAGGCGCTTTCTTT. It codes for CASSWGVGAFF.

The rearrangement joins TRBV6-5 to TRBJ1-1, with TRBD1 identical over 9 bases. J was trimmed by 1 base and V by 2 bases; bases with no gene match: 5. The CDR3 covers 16 residues. Germline CDR1 and CDR2: MNHEY and SVGAGI. This chain's CDR3 is CASSYTQGAKNTEAFF. CDR3 DNA: TGTGCCAGCAGTTACACACAGGGGGCTAAGAACACTGAAGCTTTCTTT.

Only a few counts were recorded for this clone. This chain connects TRBV28 to TRBJ2-1, with TRBD2 identical over 8 bases. V lost 5 bases to trimming and J lost 5 bases; unmatched junction nucleotides: 14. Germline CDR1 is MDHEN and CDR2 is SYDVKM. The CDR3 is 17 amino acids. CDR3 DNA sequence: TGTGCCAGCAGTCCCTTTCGCGTAGCGGGACGACACAATGAGCAGTTCTTC. Translation gives CASSPFRVAGRHNEQFF.

The V and J genes are TRBV5-6 and TRBJ1-6, with D uncertain. The CDR3 covers 15 residues. Per the germline V gene, CDR1 is SGHDT and CDR2 is YYEEEE. V lost 1 base and J 9 bases, leaving 14 bases between the germline ends. CDR3 DNA: TGTGCCAGCAGCTTGTATAGCGGGGAGGCTTCACCCCTCCACTTT. Translating it yields CASSLYSGEASPLHF.

This chain joins TRBV18 and TRBJ1-2; 8 bases fit TRBD1. V was clipped by 8 bases and J by 0 bases; unmatched bases: 5. The CDR3 has 14 residues. Germline loops: CDR1 KGHSH, CDR2 LQKENI. The CDR3 here is CASHGTGSNYGYTF. CDR3 in DNA: TGTGCCAGCCACGGGACAGGCTCTAACTATGGCTACACCTTC.

J is TRBJ2-1 and V is TRBV11-2; 10 bases are shared with TRBD1. In germline, CDR1 is SGHAT, CDR2 FQNNGV. Unmatched junction bases numbered 4, after V lost 2 bases and J lost 6 bases. There are 15 residues in the CDR3. CDR3 bases: TGTGCCAGCAGCTTACACCGGGACAGGGGCAATGAGCAGTTCTTC. Translating it yields CASSLHRDRGNEQFF.

The rearrangement uses TRBV18 and TRBJ2-5; tentatively, D is TRBD2 (6 bases). In germline, CDR1 is KGHSH, CDR2 LQKENI. CDR3 length: 16 amino acids. Deletions cut 6 bases from V and 5 bases from J, with 22 bases between. The DNA for the CDR3 is TGTGCCAGCTCTCCGACTAGAAGATCCAGTAAGGAGACCCAGTACTTC. It yields the protein CASSPTRRSSKETQYF.

This clone was detected only a few times. The chain uses TRBV18 and TRBJ2-1, with a weak D call TRBD1 (5 bases). The V gene's germline CDR1 is KGHSH and CDR2 LQKENI. Trimming stripped 4 bases from V and 4 bases from J, with 8 bases between. This CDR3 spans 13 amino acids. The DNA for the CDR3 is TGTGCCAGCTCACAATACAGGTACAATGAGCAGTTCTTC. The encoded protein is CASSQYRYNEQFF.